The source of this TCR beta chain is a study of blood T cell repertoires in COVID-19 (dated by TCRdb to about 2020). Regarding the study in general: Collaborator samples came from the United States, Italy and Spain and covered acute and convalescent phases of COVID-19. HLA class I and class II types, where available, came from metadata supplied by the sample provider rather than from assay-based typing. The samples were drawn from the first 160 participants of the ongoing ImmuneRACE study and from some 1,300 subjects provided by 6 global collaborators. Nearly every sample came with metadata listing a de-identified subject ID, COVID-19 status, age in years and sex. Deeply sampled blood TCRbeta repertoires from subjects exposed to, actively infected with, or recovered from COVID-19 were included in the dataset. The repertoires were made available in a free public database intended to serve as a resource for research on the immune response to SARS-CoV-2. The material from the prospective study consisted of cDNA or gDNA derived from T cells, B-cell-depleted T cells, or PBMCs. Overall results and qualifications from the work: How much clinical and demographic metadata was included differed by source and by participant, and the metadata was provided uncurated.

Participants in the prospective study were aged roughly 18 to 89 years, lived in 20 to 25 United States geographic areas, and enrolled through a virtual design. In the prospective study, participants were assigned to cohorts based on the clinical history participants reported in a screening survey and a study questionnaire. For ImmuneRACE Cohort 3, a participant was defined as recovered based on two consecutive negative NP/OP PCR tests, clearance by a healthcare professional, or resolution of symptoms. In the prospective study, whole blood, serum and a nasopharyngeal or oropharyngeal swab were collected from each participant by mobile phlebotomists. Participants in the prospective study had the option to provide additional blood draws and questionnaires over a roughly 2-month period. Before DNA extraction, prospective study blood samples were shipped either frozen or at room temperature. Compared with germline, V lacks 6 bases and J lacks 4 bases; bases without a gene match: 3. From the cysteine through the phenylalanine, the CDR3 covers 13 amino acids. Just CDR3 DNA is preserved here, 39 bases in frame from base 1. CDR1 and CDR2, per the germline V gene (reference sequence), are MNHEY and SMNVEV.

To note about this clone: What this receptor recognizes is not known. No quality values exist for individual bases; no much larger clone is one base distant.

The immunoSEQ Assay, a bias-controlled multiplex PCR, was used to amplify TCRbeta CDR3 regions from genomic DNA. As for the original processing: Nucleated cell counts per sample were estimated from amplification of reference gene primers within the assay. To quantify the absolute abundance of each unique TCRbeta CDR3 rearrangement, sequence reads were collapsed and filtered. Productive Simpson clonality was computed per sample as the square root of Simpson's diversity index over productive rearrangements. This is the immuneACCESS table as TCRdb keeps it, with only in-frame sequences that have V and J called. A part of the clones is gone; compared with another copy, unresolved V genes explain less than half, and the rest is unexplained. V and J calls and clone size are as listed in that table; D and trimming were resolved from the DNA. Here the sample has under 350,000 clones; approximately 89% occur a single time. Of the sample, approximately 2% is held by the ten largest clones.

The sample taken for sequencing was PBMCs or T cells enriched from blood (not recorded which). Here the chain combines TRBV27 and TRBJ2-3, and TRBD1 aligns with 8 junction nucleotides. This clonotype was obtained from a woman in her fifties or sixties who had recovered from COVID-19. The nucleotides read TGTGCCAGCAGAGTGACAGGGGCAGATACGCAGTATTTT. It translates as CASRVTGADTQYF.